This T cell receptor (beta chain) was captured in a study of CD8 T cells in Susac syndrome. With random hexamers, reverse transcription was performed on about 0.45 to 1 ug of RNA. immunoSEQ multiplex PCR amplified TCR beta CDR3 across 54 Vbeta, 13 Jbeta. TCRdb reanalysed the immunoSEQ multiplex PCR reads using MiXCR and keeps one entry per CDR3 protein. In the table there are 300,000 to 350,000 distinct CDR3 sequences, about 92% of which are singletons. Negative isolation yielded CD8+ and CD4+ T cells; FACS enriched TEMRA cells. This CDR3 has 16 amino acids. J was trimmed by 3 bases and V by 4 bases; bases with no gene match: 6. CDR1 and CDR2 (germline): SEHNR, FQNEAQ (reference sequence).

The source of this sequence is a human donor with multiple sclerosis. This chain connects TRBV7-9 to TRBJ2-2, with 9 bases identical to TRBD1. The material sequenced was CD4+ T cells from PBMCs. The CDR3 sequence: CASSSTGQGYTGELFF. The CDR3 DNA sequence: TGTGCCAGCAGCTCTACTGGACAGGGGTACACCGGGGAGCTGTTTTTT.